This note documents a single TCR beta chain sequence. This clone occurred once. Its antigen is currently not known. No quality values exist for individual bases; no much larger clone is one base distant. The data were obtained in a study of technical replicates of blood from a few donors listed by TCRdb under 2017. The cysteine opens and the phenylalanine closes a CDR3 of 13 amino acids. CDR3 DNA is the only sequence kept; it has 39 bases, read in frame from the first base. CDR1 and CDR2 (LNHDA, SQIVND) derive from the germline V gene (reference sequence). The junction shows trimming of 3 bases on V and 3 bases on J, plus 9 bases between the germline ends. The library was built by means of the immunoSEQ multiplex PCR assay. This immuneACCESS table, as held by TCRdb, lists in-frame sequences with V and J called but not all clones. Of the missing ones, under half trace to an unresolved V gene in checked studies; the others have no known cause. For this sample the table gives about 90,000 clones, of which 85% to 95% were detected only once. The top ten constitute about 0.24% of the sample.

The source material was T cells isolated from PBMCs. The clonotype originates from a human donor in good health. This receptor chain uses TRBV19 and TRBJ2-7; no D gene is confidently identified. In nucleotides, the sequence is TGTGCCAGTAGTATTAACGCGTACTACGAGCAGTACTTC. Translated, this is CASSINAYYEQYF.